Here is one T cell receptor (beta chain) with its context. This table comes from immunoSEQ multiplex PCR, and its TCRdb copy is limited to in-frame clones, with some not included. The sample consists of more than 80,000 clones, about four fifths of them appearing once. The germline V and J ends were trimmed by 2 bases and 2 bases, with 13 bases remaining between them. The CDR3 is 15 residues long. CDR1 is MDHEN, CDR2 SYDVKM, per germline. The data derive from a study of lymphopenia after photon versus proton radiotherapy. This sequence joins TRBV28 and TRBJ2-7; TRBD2 is a possible D gene (7 bases). The material sequenced was peripheral blood, taken from a patient treated with proton-based radiotherapy. This clonotype originated in a man aged 60 to 69 with pancreatic cancer. CDR3 protein: CASSLQGGGTYEQYF. For the CDR3, the DNA is TGTGCCAGCAGTTTACAGGGCGGGGGCACCTACGAGCAGTACTTC. Based on the CDR3 plus reference TRBV28 and TRBJ2-7, the full variable domain is DVKVTQSSRYLVKRTGEKVFLECVQDMDHENMFWYRQDPGLGLRLIYFSYDVKMKEKGDIPEGYSVSREKKERFSLILESASTNQTSMYLCASSLQGGGTYEQYFGPGTRLTVT.